Following are 21 T cell receptor beta chains from one sample sequenced in a study of blood T cell repertoires in COVID-19. Only in-frame clones appear in the TCRdb table, and some are missing; sequencing was by immunoSEQ multiplex PCR. The table includes about 230,000 clones, 65% to 85% detected once. Sequenced input: peripheral blood. Receptor source: a man between 40 and 49 years old with active or convalescent COVID-19.

This chain connects TRBV5-4 to TRBJ1-3; 7 bases are shared with TRBD1. V shed 4 bases, J shed 1 base, and the junction held 11 bases outside the gene matches. Germline V gene data show CDR1 as SGHNT and CDR2 as YYREEE (reference sequence). The CDR3 runs 17 residues. This chain's CDR3 is CASSRSLQGSSGNTIYF. The CDR3 DNA sequence: TGTGCCAGCAGCCGTAGTTTACAGGGGTCTTCTGGAAACACCATATATTTT.

This chain connects TRBV15 to TRBJ1-4; D not certain. The CDR3 extends over 14 amino acids. Trimming shortened V by 4 bases and J by 5 bases, and 11 bases separated the two germline ends. The V gene's germline CDR1 is LNHNV and CDR2 YYDKDF (reference sequence). CDR3 DNA: TGTGCCACCAGCACACGACACCTAAATGAAAAACTGTTTTTT. Residues: CATSTRHLNEKLFF.

This chain joins TRBV19 and TRBJ1-2; D ambiguous. Germline assignment: CDR1 LNHDA and CDR2 SQIVND (reference sequence). The CDR3 length is 15 residues. Trimming took 0 bases from V and 4 from J, leaving 12 bases between them. CDR3 sequence (DNA): TGTGCCAGTAGTATAGACCGGGATCCTTCCTATGGCTACACCTTC. Its protein product is CASSIDRDPSYGYTF.

The gene calls are TRBV2 and TRBJ1-2, with 9 bases fitting TRBD1. Germline loops: CDR1 SNHLY, CDR2 FYNNEI. This CDR3 has 17 residues. V gave up 3 bases and J gave up 6 bases; unmatched junction bases: 14. CDR3 sequence reads: CASSDGVSTQGADGYTF. DNA of the CDR3: TGTGCCAGCAGTGACGGGGTCTCTACACAGGGGGCAGATGGCTACACCTTC.

The V call is TRBV4-3, the J call TRBJ1-6, with D possibly matching TRBD1 (5 bases). CDR1 LGHNA and CDR2 YSLEER come from the germline V gene. The CDR3 has 18 residues. With 0 bases removed from V and 9 bases from J, the gap between germline ends came to 21 bases. The CDR3 bases are TGCGCCAGCAGCCAAGACTTCGTGGGCAGGGCCATCGGTTCACCCCTCCACTTT. Encoded protein: CASSQDFVGRAIGSPLHF.

The J gene is TRBJ2-3, the V gene TRBV27; no clear D gene. Germline V gene sequence: CDR1 MNHEY, CDR2 SMNVEV (reference sequence). With 5 bases removed from V and 3 bases from J, the gap between germline ends came to 9 bases. The CDR3 totals 13 residues. The CDR3 region is CASSPIQTDTQYF. The CDR3 region has the DNA TGTGCCAGCAGTCCTATACAGACAGATACGCAGTATTTT.

V and J are TRBV18 and TRBJ2-2; tentatively, D is TRBD2 (7 bases). V shed 6 bases and J shed 2 bases, with 16 bases lying between them. This CDR3 comprises 16 residues. CDR1 is KGHSH, CDR2 LQKENI, per germline. The CDR3 DNA reads TGTGCCAGCTCGAACTCGGGGGGCTACAACACCGGGGAGCTGTTTTTT. Translating gives CASSNSGGYNTGELFF.

The chain links TRBV19 to TRBJ2-2; D is perhaps TRBD2 (5 bases). The CDR3 extends over 14 amino acids. Trimming pared 5 bases from V and 5 bases from J, leaving 12 bases between. Germline lookup yields CDR1 LNHDA and CDR2 SQIVND (reference sequence). The CDR3 spells CASSFREPTGELFF. The CDR3 nucleotides are TGTGCCAGTAGTTTCCGGGAACCGACCGGGGAGCTGTTTTTT.

For this clone: Sequence at one end of the junction differs from germline and may be a read error. The gene calls are TRBV20-1 and TRBJ1-1; the D is unclear. The length of the CDR3 is 11 residues. Germline V gene data show CDR1 as DFQATT and CDR2 as SNEGSKA (reference sequence). The CDR3 DNA reads as TGCAGTGCTGGAGACGGCGGCGAAGCTTTCTTT. Translation gives CSAGDGGEAFF.

The CDR3 coding sequence is TGTGCCACCAGTGAAGACAGGGGAGGGTCTGGGGCCAACGTCCTGACTTTC. Residues: CATSEDRGGSGANVLTF. The V call is TRBV24-1, the J call TRBJ2-6, with D maybe TRBD1 (8 bases). The CDR3 has 17 residues. Trimming removed 4 bases from V and 1 base from J, with 13 bases in between. CDR1 and CDR2 (germline): KGHDR, SFDVKD.

This clone came up once. The V and J genes are TRBV29-1 and TRBJ2-3; 7 bases fit TRBD1. V lost 8 bases and J lost 3; bases outside the gene matches: 11. Germline V gene data show CDR1 as SQVTM and CDR2 as ANQGSEA. CDR3 size: 14 residues. CDR3 in amino acids: CSFLQGLTTDTQYF. CDR3 DNA: TGCAGCTTTTTACAGGGGTTAACGACAGATACGCAGTATTTT.

The chain combines TRBV28 with TRBJ1-2; 11 bases are shared with TRBD1. Germline V gives CDR1 MDHEN, CDR2 SYDVKM. The CDR3 is 16 amino acids. The J segment lost 6 bases and the V segment lost 7 bases, leaving 13 bases of the junction unmatched. CDR3 coding DNA: TGTGCCAGCACCCCTCAAAAGGGACAGGGGGTGAATGGCTACACCTTC. The encoded protein is CASTPQKGQGVNGYTF.

This clone was detected many times. The chain recombines TRBV11-3 with TRBJ2-5; 8 nucleotides match TRBD1. Trimming removed 1 base from V and 3 bases from J; junction bases left unmatched: 10. This CDR3 has 17 amino acids. The germline gives CDR1 SGHNT, CDR2 YENEEA. Here the CDR3 reads CASSLGSGSGGEETQYF. As DNA, the CDR3 is TGTGCCAGCAGCTTAGGTTCCGGCTCAGGGGGCGAAGAGACCCAGTACTTC.

The chain carries TRBV5-1 and TRBJ1-2, with 9 bases aligning to TRBD1. The germline V gene encodes CDR1 SGHRS and CDR2 YFSETQ. V lost 4 bases to trimming and J lost 4 bases; unmatched junction nucleotides: 11. CDR3 size: 16 residues. DNA for the CDR3: TGCGCCAGCAGCCACACTTCCGGGACAGGGCCCTATGGCTACACCTTC. Translating gives CASSHTSGTGPYGYTF.

The chain has TRBV5-1 and TRBJ2-5; tentatively, D is TRBD1 (7 bases). Germline V gene lookup returns CDR1 SGHRS and CDR2 YFSETQ. The V and J ends lost 0 bases and 2 bases respectively, with 11 bases between them. This CDR3 has 15 residues. This CDR3 reads CASSLGAGQQETQYF. The CDR3, as DNA: TGCGCCAGCAGCTTGGGCGCGGGACAGCAAGAGACCCAGTACTTC.

This clone was seen only once. The chain employs TRBV5-6 and TRBJ1-1; D not certain. Trimming pared 2 bases from V and 4 bases from J, leaving 9 bases between. CDR3 length: 13 residues. The germline gives CDR1 SGHDT, CDR2 YYEEEE. The CDR3 DNA sequence: TGTGCCAGCAGCTTCGATCCGGGCACTGAAGCTTTCTTT. Protein: CASSFDPGTEAFF.

The CDR3 spells CASSLSGSQPQHF. CDR3 DNA: TGTGCCAGCAGTTTGTCCGGGTCCCAGCCCCAGCATTTT. The chain is built from TRBV12-3 or TRBV12-4 and TRBJ1-5, with D unclear. CDR3 length equals 13 residues. The V end lost 3 bases, the J end lost 7 bases, and 10 bases lay between the germline ends.

The V and J genes are TRBV7-8 and TRBJ2-1; 8 bases map to TRBD2. CDR3 length equals 17 residues. Germline loops: CDR1 SGHVS, CDR2 FQNEAQ. With V trimmed by 0 bases and J by 3 bases, 7 bases remained unmatched. The CDR3 region has the DNA TGTGCCAGCAGCTTAGCCCGGACTAGCCAGGGCTACAATGAGCAGTTCTTC. Its translation: CASSLARTSQGYNEQFF.

The chain uses TRBV12-5 and TRBJ2-7, with 7 positions matching TRBD1. Germline trimming cut 2 bases from V and 4 bases from J; bases unmatched to any gene: 8. In germline, CDR1 is LGHNT, CDR2 FRNRAP. The CDR3 extends over 15 amino acids. CDR3 amino acids: CASGLRAGGQYEQYF. The CDR3 DNA sequence: TGTGCTAGTGGTTTGAGGGCAGGGGGTCAATACGAGCAGTACTTC.

The CDR3 sequence: CASRSDRGRDGYTF. CDR3 sequence (DNA): TGTGCCAGCAGATCCGACAGGGGGCGCGATGGCTACACCTTC. The chain couples TRBV11-2 to TRBJ1-2; TRBD1 agrees at 10 bases. V trimming: 6 bases; J trimming: 6 bases; junction bases outside the gene matches: 7. CDR1 SGHAT and CDR2 FQNNGV come from the germline V gene. The CDR3 has 14 amino acids.

V usage is TRBV19 and J usage is TRBJ1-1, with a tentative D call TRBD1 (6 bases). CDR1 and CDR2 (germline): LNHDA, SQIVND (reference sequence). This CDR3 spans 13 amino acids. V was shortened by 7 bases and J by 3 bases, with 12 bases between the two germline ends. The chain's CDR3 is CASNEQGDTEAFF. For the CDR3, the DNA is TGTGCCAGTAACGAACAGGGAGACACTGAAGCTTTCTTT.